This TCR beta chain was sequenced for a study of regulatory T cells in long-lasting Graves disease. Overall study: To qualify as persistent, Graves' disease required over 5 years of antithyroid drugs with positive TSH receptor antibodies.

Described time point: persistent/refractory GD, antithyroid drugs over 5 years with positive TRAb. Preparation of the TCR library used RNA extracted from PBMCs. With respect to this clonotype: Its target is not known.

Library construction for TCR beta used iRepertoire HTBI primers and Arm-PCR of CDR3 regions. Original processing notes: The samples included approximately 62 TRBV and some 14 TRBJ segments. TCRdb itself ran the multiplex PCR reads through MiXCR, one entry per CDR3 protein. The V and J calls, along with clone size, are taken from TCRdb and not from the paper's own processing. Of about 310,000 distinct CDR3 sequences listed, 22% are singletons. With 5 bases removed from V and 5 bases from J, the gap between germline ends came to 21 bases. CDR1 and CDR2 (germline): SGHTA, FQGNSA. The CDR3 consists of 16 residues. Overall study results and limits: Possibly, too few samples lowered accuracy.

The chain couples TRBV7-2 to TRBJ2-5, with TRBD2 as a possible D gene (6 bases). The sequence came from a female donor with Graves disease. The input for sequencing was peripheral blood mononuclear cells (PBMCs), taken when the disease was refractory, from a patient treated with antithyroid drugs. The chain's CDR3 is CASSLRVAPGGETQYF. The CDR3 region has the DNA TGTGCCAGCAGCCTGCGGGTAGCCCCTGGGGGGGAGACCCAGTACTTC.